The 22 T cell receptor beta chains below were found in one sample sequenced in a study of blood T cell repertoires in COVID-19. Sequencing used immunoSEQ multiplex PCR; TCRdb keeps in-frame clones, though not all of them. This sample carries some 80,000 clones, roughly 88% of them seen once, and the ten largest clones take about a fifth. The sample consisted of peripheral blood. The receptors stem from a woman aged 45-65 years with acute or convalescent COVID-19.

This clone was seen only a few times. This sequence joins TRBV25-1 and TRBJ2-2; 12 bases are shared with TRBD2. Looked up from germline, CDR1 is MGHDK and CDR2 is SYGVNS. The CDR3 is 18 residues long. V was pared by 6 bases and J by 4 bases, with 12 bases of the junction left unmatched. The CDR3 DNA is TGTGCCAGCAGCACCTCCCCCCTAGCGGGGGGGCCCACCGGGGAGCTGTTTTTT. As protein: CASSTSPLAGGPTGELFF. Together with reference TRBV25-1 and TRBJ2-2, the CDR3 gives the full variable domain: EADIYQTPRYLVIGTGKKITLECSQTMGHDKMYWYQQDPGMELHLIHYSYGVNSTEKGDLSSESTVSRIRTEHFPLTLESARPSHTSQYLCASSTSPLAGGPTGELFFGEGSRLTVL.

The rearrangement joins TRBV30 to TRBJ1-5; TRBD1 matches at 7 bases. Germline V lookup: CDR1 GTSNPN, CDR2 SVGIG (reference sequence). The CDR3 consists of 15 residues. V lost 3 bases to trimming and J lost 0 bases; unmatched junction nucleotides: 5. The CDR3 DNA follows: TGTGCCTGGAGCCGACAGGGATTTAGCAATCAGCCCCAGCATTTT. It encodes CAWSRQGFSNQPQHF.

The chain joins TRBV3-1 (or the pseudogene TRBV3-2) to TRBJ1-1, with 7 bases fitting TRBD1. CDR3 size: 13 residues. The V gene's germline CDR1 is LGHDT and CDR2 YNNKEL (reference sequence). Losses at the gene ends were 6 bases for V and 7 bases for J; bases not matched to a gene: 8. The chain's CDR3 is CASRLKGAGEAFF. The CDR3 nucleotides are TGTGCCAGCAGACTGAAGGGGGCGGGTGAAGCTTTCTTT.

The chain links TRBV24-1 to TRBJ2-7; TRBD1 agrees at 7 bases. Germline V gene sequence: CDR1 KGHDR, CDR2 SFDVKD. Trimming at V came to 4 bases and at J to 6 bases, leaving 11 bases not matched to a gene. This CDR3 region has 15 residues. The CDR3 coding sequence is TGTGCCACCAGTGACTCCGGGACAGCCATCGTCGAGCAGTACTTC. It encodes CATSDSGTAIVEQYF.

V is TRBV14 and J is TRBJ2-7, with D perhaps TRBD1 (9 bases). This CDR3 has 16 amino acids. The V end lost 1 base, the J end lost 4 bases, and 17 bases lay between the germline ends. The germline V gene encodes CDR1 SGHDN and CDR2 FVKESK. The CDR3 sequence is CASSQGSGTGQYEQYF. The CDR3 DNA reads as TGTGCCAGCAGCCAAGGTAGCGGGACAGGGCAGTACGAGCAGTACTTC.

V and J are TRBV7-9 and TRBJ2-2; tentatively, D is TRBD2 (6 bases). V shed 5 bases and J shed 7 bases, with 11 bases lying between them. Germline values: CDR1 SEHNR, CDR2 FQNEAQ (reference sequence). The length of the CDR3 is 13 residues. CDR3 protein: CASSPQGLGELFF. The CDR3 DNA sequence: TGTGCCAGCAGCCCCCAGGGACTCGGGGAGCTGTTTTTT. The variable domain in full, with the rest retrieved from reference TRBV7-9 and TRBJ2-2, is DTGVSQNPRHKITKRGQNVTFRCDPISEHNRLYWYRQTLGQGPEFLTYFQNEAQLEKSRLLSDRFSAERPKGSFSTLEIQRTEQGDSAMYLCASSPQGLGELFFGEGSRLTVL.

V is TRBV7-8 and J is TRBJ1-1, with D hard to call. Per the germline V gene, CDR1 is SGHVS and CDR2 is FQNEAQ. This CDR3 is 13 amino acids long. V gave up 3 bases and J gave up 5 bases, with 10 bases separating them. The CDR3 loop reads CASSFTRATEAFF. CDR3 DNA: TGTGCCAGCAGCTTTACGCGTGCAACTGAAGCTTTCTTT. The variable domain in full, completed from reference TRBV7-8 and TRBJ1-1, reads GAGVSQSPRYKVAKRGQDVALRCDPISGHVSLFWYQQALGQGPEFLTYFQNEAQLDKSGLPSDRFFAERPEGSVSTLKIQRTQQEDSAVYLCASSFTRATEAFFGQGTRLTVV.

V is TRBV7-2 and J is TRBJ1-2; D is uncertain. Trimming removed 0 bases from V and 8 bases from J, with 13 bases in between. CDR3 length: 14 amino acids. Germline CDR1 and CDR2: SGHTA and FQGNSA. The chain's CDR3 is CASSLARATGGYTF. The CDR3 DNA reads TGTGCCAGCAGCTTAGCTAGGGCAACGGGGGGCTACACCTTC.

The chain has TRBV7-2 and TRBJ2-5, with D uncertain. Germline V gene sequence: CDR1 SGHTA, CDR2 FQGNSA. The V gene lost 2 bases and the J gene lost 5 bases, with 12 bases spanning the gap. This CDR3 spans 14 amino acids. The CDR3 protein is CASSLPRSGETQYF. CDR3 DNA sequence: TGTGCCAGCAGCTTACCTAGATCTGGGGAGACCCAGTACTTC.

The chain combines TRBV28 with TRBJ2-7; 11 bases line up with TRBD2. V shed 5 bases, J shed 4 bases, and the junction held 4 bases outside the gene matches. CDR3 length equals 14 residues. The V gene's germline CDR1 is MDHEN and CDR2 SYDVKM. As DNA, the CDR3 is TGTGCCAGCAGTCTAGCGGGAGGATGGTACGAGCAGTACTTC. Its protein product is CASSLAGGWYEQYF.

The CDR3 region has the DNA TGTGCCAGCACCCTATTAGCCAGGGGAGCCAACTATGGCTACACCTTC. This translates into CASTLLARGANYGYTF. The chain employs TRBV28 and TRBJ1-2; TRBD1 might be the D (6 bases). V was trimmed by 7 bases and J by 2 bases, leaving 20 bases between them. The germline gives CDR1 MDHEN, CDR2 SYDVKM. The length of the CDR3 is 16 residues.

This chain uses TRBV3-1 (or the pseudogene TRBV3-2) with TRBJ1-2; D gene ambiguous. There are 16 residues in the CDR3. Germline V CDR1 and CDR2: LGHDT, YNNKEL (reference sequence). V gave up 2 bases and J gave up 10 bases, with 23 bases separating them. CDR3 region: CASSQRGLGLGEFYTF. The DNA of the CDR3 is TGTGCCAGCAGCCAAAGAGGGTTAGGGCTTGGGGAGTTCTACACCTTC.

This clone was seen only a few times. Given the absence of the conserved phenylalanine or tryptophan at the CDR3 end, a read error is likely. Because the CDR3's place on the DNA is in doubt, the DNA is left out and the CDR3 is given as listed by TCRdb. This rearrangement joins TRBV19 to TRBJ1-2. Germline lookup yields CDR1 LNHDA and CDR2 SQIVND (reference sequence). Both ends counted, the CDR3 spans 9 residues. This CDR3 reads CASPPEWEG.

The rearrangement uses TRBV9 and TRBJ2-5; D is uncertain. From germline, CDR1 is SGDLS and CDR2 YYNGEE. V lost 4 bases and J 1 base, leaving 8 bases between the germline ends. This CDR3 contains 13 residues. CDR3 sequence: CASSISPQETQYF. The CDR3 bases are TGTGCCAGCAGCATTAGCCCCCAAGAGACCCAGTACTTC.

The chain carries TRBV6-6 and TRBJ1-2, with D possibly TRBD1 on 6 matching bases. Trimming left V 5 bases short and J 2 bases short, with 9 bases between. Per germline, CDR1 MNHNY and CDR2 SVGAGI (reference sequence). The CDR3 runs to 13 residues. The CDR3 here is CASSRGYNYGYTF. Written as DNA, the CDR3 is TGTGCCAGCAGTAGGGGGTACAACTATGGCTACACCTTC.

The V gene is TRBV28, the J gene TRBJ1-6; D perhaps matches TRBD1 (5 bases). Germline V gene sequence: CDR1 MDHEN, CDR2 SYDVKM. Trimming removed 5 bases at V and 11 bases at J, with 10 bases between. This CDR3 has 12 residues. CDR3 residues: CASSEGRTPLHF. The CDR3 DNA sequence: TGTGCCAGCAGTGAGGGGAGGACACCCCTCCACTTT.

This clone qualifies as medium-sized. The sample carries other DNA sequences with the same CDR3. The chain links TRBV6-6 to TRBJ1-2; D call uncertain. V lost 4 bases and J 4 bases, leaving 13 bases between the germline ends. The CDR3 sequence is 14 residues long. The germline V gene encodes CDR1 MNHNY and CDR2 SVGAGI (reference sequence). The CDR3: CASSSGSLSYGYTF. In nucleotides, the CDR3 is TGTGCCAGCAGTTCGGGGTCCCTAAGCTATGGCTACACCTTC.

Note on this clone: The same CDR3 also results from other DNA sequences found in this sample. V and J are TRBV29-1 and TRBJ2-7; possibly TRBD2 for D (6 bases). This CDR3 has 12 amino acids. V lost 6 bases and J 0 bases, leaving 9 bases between the germline ends. CDR1 is SQVTM and CDR2 is ANQGSEA in the germline V gene. CDR3 in amino acids: CSVAGGSYEQYF. The DNA of the CDR3 is TGCAGCGTGGCCGGGGGCTCCTACGAGCAGTACTTC.

J is TRBJ2-1 and V is TRBV29-1; TRBD2 agrees at 9 bases. CDR3 length: 14 residues. CDR1 SQVTM and CDR2 ANQGSEA come from the germline V gene. After removal of 4 bases from V and 15 bases from J, the junction contained 16 bases not matched to a gene. DNA of the CDR3: TGCAGCGTTGCCTCTCTAGCGGGGATGTTACGGGGGTTCTTC. Its protein product is CSVASLAGMLRGFF.

CDR3 loop: CASSQGTTYNSPLHF. DNA of the CDR3: TGCGCCAGCAGCCAAGGGACAACCTATAATTCACCCCTCCACTTT. The chain recombines TRBV4-3 with TRBJ1-6; TRBD1 might be the D (5 bases). The germline V gene encodes CDR1 LGHNA and CDR2 YSLEER. Between the trimmed V and J ends, which lost 1 base and 2 bases, there was a span of 6 bases. CDR3 size: 15 residues.

This clone was found once. This chain joins TRBV20-1 and TRBJ2-5, with D possibly matching TRBD2 (6 bases). CDR1 and CDR2 (germline): DFQATT, SNEGSKA (reference sequence). Deletions cut 5 bases from V and 9 bases from J, with 7 bases between. This CDR3 has 9 amino acids. CDR3 region: CSAGGSQYF. DNA of the CDR3: TGCAGTGCTGGGGGGTCCCAGTACTTC.

There are a few counts of this clone. J is TRBJ2-3 and V is TRBV12-3 or TRBV12-4; D call uncertain. V was pared by 6 bases and J by 6 bases, with 13 bases between. This CDR3 is 13 amino acids long. CDR3 loop: CASRVAAGDTQYF. CDR3 DNA sequence: TGTGCCAGCAGGGTGGCGGCCGGCGATACGCAGTATTTT.